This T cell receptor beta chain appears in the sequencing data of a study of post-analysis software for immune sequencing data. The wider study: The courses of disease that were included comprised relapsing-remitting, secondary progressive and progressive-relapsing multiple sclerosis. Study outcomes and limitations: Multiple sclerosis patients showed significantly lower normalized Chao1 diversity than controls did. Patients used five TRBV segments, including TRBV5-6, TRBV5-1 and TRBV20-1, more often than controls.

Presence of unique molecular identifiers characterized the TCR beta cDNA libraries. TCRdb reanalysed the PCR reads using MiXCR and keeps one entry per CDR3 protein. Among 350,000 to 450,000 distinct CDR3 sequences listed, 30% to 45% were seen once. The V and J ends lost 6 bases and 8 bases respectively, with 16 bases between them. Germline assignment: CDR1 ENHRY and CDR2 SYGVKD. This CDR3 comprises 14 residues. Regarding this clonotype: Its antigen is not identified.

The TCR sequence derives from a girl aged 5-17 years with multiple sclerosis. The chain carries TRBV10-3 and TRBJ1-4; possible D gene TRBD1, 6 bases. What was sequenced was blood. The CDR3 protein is CAIRSQGPGEKLFF. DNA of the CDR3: TGTGCCATCAGAAGCCAGGGGCCGGGGGAAAAACTGTTTTTT.